Listed here are 10 T cell receptor beta chains from one sample, sequenced in a study of regulatory T cells in long-lasting Graves disease. Time point of the sample: newly diagnosed GD, antithyroid drugs for less than 3 months. Following extraction of RNA from PBMCs, that RNA was used to make the TCR library. Arm-PCR of CDR3 regions and iRepertoire HTBI primers were the basis on which TCR beta libraries were built. TCRdb re-analysed the multiplex PCR reads in MiXCR, keeping a single row per CDR3 protein. The sample shows 250,000 to 300,000 distinct CDR3 sequences, more than 15% of them seen only once. This sample also belongs to another study, concerning T cells in Graves' hyperthyroidism and ophthalmopathy.

Specimen: peripheral blood mononuclear cells (PBMCs), collected at new diagnosis, from a patient treated with antithyroid drugs. These receptors came from a woman aged 30 to 39 with Graves disease.

This clonotype was seen more than once but under ten times. This chain links TRBV7-6 with TRBJ2-7; TRBD1 or TRBD2 may be the D gene (6 bases each). Trimming cost V 1 base and J 4 bases, with 14 bases left between them. The CDR3 is 15 amino acids. CDR1 is SGHVS, CDR2 FNYEAQ, per germline. The CDR3 is CASSLVAEGEYEQYF. CDR3 nucleotides: TGTGCCAGCAGCTTAGTGGCGGAGGGGGAGTACGAGCAGTACTTC.

This clonotype turned up a few times. The V gene is TRBV19, the J gene TRBJ1-5, with a possible D match to TRBD1 (6 bases). The V end lost 3 bases, the J end lost 2 bases, and 14 bases lay between the germline ends. Germline V CDR1 and CDR2: LNHDA, SQIVND (reference sequence). CDR3 length equals 16 residues. In DNA, the CDR3 is TGTGCCAGTAGTATGACATCCCGGGGGCGCAATCAGCCCCAGCATTTT. This sequence encodes CASSMTSRGRNQPQHF.

This clonotype was counted many times. The rearrangement uses TRBV12-3 or TRBV12-4 and TRBJ1-6; D not resolved. V was shortened by 2 bases and J by 9 bases, with 11 bases between the two germline ends. The CDR3 sequence is 14 residues long. The CDR3 DNA follows: TGTGCCAGCAGTTTATTCGAATGGACTTCACCCCTCCACTTT. Translating gives CASSLFEWTSPLHF.

This clonotype came up many times. The chain is built from TRBV5-1 and TRBJ1-3; possibly TRBD1 for D (5 bases). Deletions cut 5 bases from V and 0 bases from J, with 9 bases between. This CDR3 has 14 amino acids. Germline V CDR1 and CDR2: SGHRS, YFSETQ. CDR3 coding DNA: TGCGCCAGCAGACAGGACCTCTCTGGAAACACCATATATTTT. Translated, it gives CASRQDLSGNTIYF.

V and J are TRBV10-1 and TRBJ2-3; 9 bases agree with TRBD1. After removal of 7 bases from V and 4 bases from J, the junction contained 12 bases not matched to a gene. The germline CDR1 and CDR2 sequences are WNHNN and SYGVQD (reference sequence). This CDR3 has 16 residues. In DNA, the CDR3 is TGCGCCAGCACAACCCCGGGACAGGGAGTGCCAGATACGCAGTATTTT. Translation gives CASTTPGQGVPDTQYF.

This clonotype has ten or more counts. The chain recombines TRBV6-1 with TRBJ2-1; D might be TRBD1 (6 bases). The CDR3 runs 13 residues. Trimming removed 5 bases at V and 4 bases at J, with 9 bases between. The germline V gene has CDR1 MNHNS and CDR2 SASEGT. CDR3 bases: TGTGCCAGCAGTAGTGACAGGTACAATGAGCAGTTCTTC. Translating it yields CASSSDRYNEQFF.

Details on this clonotype: This likely traces to a read error, being one base from a far larger clone. V is TRBV12-3 or TRBV12-4 and J is TRBJ1-4; possibly TRBD1 for D (5 bases). Deletions cut 3 bases from V and 7 bases from J, with 12 bases between. This CDR3 has 14 amino acids. CDR3 residues: CASSFGTKAEKLFF. The CDR3 DNA sequence: TGTGCCAGCAGTTTCGGGACGAAGGCTGAAAAACTGTTTTTT.

Ten or more counts support this clonotype. This chain links TRBV18 with TRBJ1-2, with D perhaps TRBD1 (6 bases). The CDR3 loop spans 14 amino acids. Germline V CDR1 and CDR2: KGHSH, LQKENI. The V end was cut by 5 bases, the J end by 8 bases, with 18 bases between. This chain's CDR3 is CASSSRGYVEGYTF. CDR3 bases: TGTGCCAGCTCATCCAGGGGCTATGTAGAGGGCTACACCTTC.

This clonotype was seen more than once but under ten times. Being one base from a much bigger clone, this may be a read error. The chain combines TRBV7-2 with TRBJ1-5, with D possibly TRBD1 on 5 matching bases. Per the germline V gene, CDR1 is SGHTA and CDR2 is FQGNSA. CDR3 size: 14 residues. CDR3 sequence (DNA): TGTGCCAGCAACTTAGTTTGGGGGGACGAGCCCCAGCATTTT. Encoded protein: CASNLVWGDEPQHF.

This chain joins TRBV18 and TRBJ2-4; D assignment may be TRBD1 or TRBD2 (5 bases each). V lost 0 bases to trimming and J lost 1 base, with 10 bases between them. The germline CDR1 and CDR2 sequences are KGHSH and LQKENI. The CDR3 covers 16 residues. CDR3 coding DNA: TGTGCCAGCTCACCACCGATGGGGGAGGCCAAAAACATTCAGTACTTC. This encodes CASSPPMGEAKNIQYF.